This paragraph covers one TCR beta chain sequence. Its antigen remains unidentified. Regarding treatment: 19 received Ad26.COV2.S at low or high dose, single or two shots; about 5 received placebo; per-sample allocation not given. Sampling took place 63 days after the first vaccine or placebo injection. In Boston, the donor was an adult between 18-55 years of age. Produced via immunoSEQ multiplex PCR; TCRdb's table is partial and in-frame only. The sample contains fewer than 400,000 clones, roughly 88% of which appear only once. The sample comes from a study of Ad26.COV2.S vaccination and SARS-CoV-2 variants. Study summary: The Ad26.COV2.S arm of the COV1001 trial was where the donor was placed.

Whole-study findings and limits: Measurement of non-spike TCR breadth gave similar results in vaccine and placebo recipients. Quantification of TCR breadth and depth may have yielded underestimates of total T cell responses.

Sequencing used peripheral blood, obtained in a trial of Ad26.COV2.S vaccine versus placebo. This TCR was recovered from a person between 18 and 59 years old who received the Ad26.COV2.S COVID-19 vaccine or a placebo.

CDR3 nucleotide sequence: TGTGCCAGTAGTCCCTCGCTCCTCCACTTT. Amino acids: CASSPSLLHF. This rearrangement joins TRBV19 to TRBJ1-6, with D hard to call. Germline CDR1 reads LNHDA; CDR2 reads SQIVND (reference sequence). There are 10 residues in the CDR3. With 5 bases removed from V and 15 bases from J, the gap between germline ends came to 8 bases.